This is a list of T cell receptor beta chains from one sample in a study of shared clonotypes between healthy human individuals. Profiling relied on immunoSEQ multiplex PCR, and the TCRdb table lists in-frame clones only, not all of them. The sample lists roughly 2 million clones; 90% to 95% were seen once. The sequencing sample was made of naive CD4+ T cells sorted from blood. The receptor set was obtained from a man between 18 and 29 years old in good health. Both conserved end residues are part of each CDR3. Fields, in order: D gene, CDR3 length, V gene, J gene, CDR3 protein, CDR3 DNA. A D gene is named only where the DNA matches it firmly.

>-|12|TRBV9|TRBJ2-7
CASSGRGYEQYF
TGTGCCAGCAGCGGACGGGGGTACGAGCAGTACTTC
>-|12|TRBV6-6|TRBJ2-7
CASTSDLYEQYF
TGTGCCAGCACCTCGGACCTCTACGAGCAGTACTTC
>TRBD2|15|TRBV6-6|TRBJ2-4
CASSVAGAGKNIQYF
TGTGCCAGCAGCGTAGCGGGAGCGGGCAAAAACATTCAGTACTTC
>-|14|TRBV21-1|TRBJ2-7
CASLIKDPNHEQYF
TGTGCCAGCTTGATAAAGGACCCAAACCACGAGCAGTACTTC
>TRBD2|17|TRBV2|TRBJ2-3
CASSWGLAGATSDTQYF
TGTGCCAGCAGTTGGGGACTAGCGGGGGCCACGTCGGATACGCAGTATTTT
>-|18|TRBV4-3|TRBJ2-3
CASSQNPPVKGVTDTQYF
TGCGCCAGCAGCCAAAATCCGCCCGTTAAGGGGGTTACAGATACGCAGTATTTT
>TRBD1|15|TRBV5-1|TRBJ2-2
CASSTDRANTGELFF
TGCGCCAGCAGCACAGACAGGGCGAACACCGGGGAGCTGTTTTTT
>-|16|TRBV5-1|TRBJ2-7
CASSSYHGTTTYEQYF
TGCGCCAGCAGCTCCTACCACGGGACGACTACGTACGAGCAGTACTTC
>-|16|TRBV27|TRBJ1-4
CASSSFGRGSHEKLFF
TGTGCCAGCAGTTCCTTCGGTAGGGGCTCTCATGAAAAACTGTTTTTT
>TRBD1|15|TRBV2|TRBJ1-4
CASSFQGQGSEKLFF
TGTGCCAGCAGCTTCCAGGGACAGGGAAGCGAAAAACTGTTTTTT